The following is a T cell receptor (beta chain) sequence with its context. Its recognized antigen is unknown. Qualities for individual bases were not recorded, and no much larger clone is one base off. The immunoSEQ Assay, a bias-controlled multiplex PCR, was used to amplify TCRbeta CDR3 regions from genomic DNA. The authors' pipeline ran thus. The number of nucleated cells in each sample was estimated by amplification of reference gene primers within the assay. Sequence reads were collapsed and filtered to measure the absolute abundance of every unique TCRbeta CDR3 rearrangement. Productive Simpson clonality was computed per sample as the square root of Simpson's diversity index over productive rearrangements. As stored in TCRdb, this immuneACCESS dataset retains in-frame rearrangements with V and J assigned. A fraction of the clones does not appear; measured against another copy, unresolved V genes explain less than half of the discrepancy, and the remainder lacks a known reason. That table furnishes V, J and clone size, whereas the DNA furnished D and trimming. Across this sample there are over 30,000 clones, with around 77% seen only once. The ten most abundant clones make up about two fifths of the sample.

This record comes from a study of blood T cell repertoires in COVID-19 (dated by TCRdb to about 2020). With regard to the full study: Samples from collaborators originated in the United States, Italy and Spain and spanned both the acute and convalescent phases of COVID-19. The prospective study material was composed of cDNA or gDNA derived from T cells, B-cell-depleted T cells, or PBMCs. The dataset comprised deeply sampled blood TCRbeta repertoires from subjects exposed to, actively infected with, or recovered from COVID-19. The repertoires were made available in a free public database intended to serve as a resource for research on the immune response to SARS-CoV-2. The samples were drawn from the first 160 participants of the ongoing ImmuneRACE study and from 950 to 1,500 subjects provided by 6 global collaborators. A de-identified subject ID, COVID-19 status, age in years and sex were almost always included in the sample metadata. Where available, HLA class I and class II types were obtained from metadata supplied by the sample provider rather than from assay-based typing. Points the paper makes about the study in general: Clinical and demographic metadata were provided uncurated, with the amount varying by source and participant.

Relative to germline, V is 4 bases shorter and J is 10 bases shorter, with 17 bases between their ends. CDR1 and CDR2 (MDHEN, SYDVKM) derive from the germline V gene. Its CDR3 holds 14 amino acids, cysteine through phenylalanine. Only the CDR3 portion is preserved as DNA: 42 bases, with reading frame beginning at the first base. Each collaborating institution followed its own protocols to collect whole blood in K2EDTA tubes. For TCRbeta analysis, collaborator samples were shipped as frozen whole blood, as isolated PBMCs, or as DNA extracted from either sample type. The V and J genes are TRBV28 and TRBJ2-1; TRBD2 might be the D gene, on 5 matching bases. Sequenced material: peripheral blood. This receptor was obtained from a man older than 75 with active or convalescent COVID-19. Here the CDR3 is given as CASSSGLTKEEQFF. The bases read TGTGCCAGCAGTTCCGGACTTACGAAGGAAGAGCAGTTCTTC.